The 15 T cell receptor beta chains below come from one sample, sequenced in a study of blood T cell repertoires in COVID-19. Here immunoSEQ multiplex PCR was the method, and the copy in TCRdb shows in-frame clones only, minus some. The sample holds over 130,000 clones, about 90% seen once. Sequencing input: peripheral blood. The receptor source for this set is a man aged 60 to 69 with active or convalescent COVID-19.

The chain joins TRBV19 to TRBJ2-7; D might be TRBD1 (6 bases). The CDR3 loop spans 13 amino acids. The V end lost 6 bases, the J end lost 4 bases, and 13 bases lay between the germline ends. Per the germline V gene, CDR1 is LNHDA and CDR2 is SQIVND (reference sequence). CDR3 nucleotides: TGTGCCAGTAGCACTTTTCAGGGGTACGAGCAGTACTTC. Its protein is CASSTFQGYEQYF.

This chain connects TRBV28 to TRBJ1-1; D is perhaps TRBD1 (5 bases). The CDR3 runs 17 residues. The germline CDR1 and CDR2 sequences are MDHEN and SYDVKM. With 2 bases removed from V and 0 bases from J, the gap between germline ends came to 16 bases. CDR3 sequence: CASSLRWQGLMNTEAFF. Here the CDR3 DNA reads TGTGCCAGCAGTTTAAGGTGGCAGGGTCTCATGAACACTGAAGCTTTCTTT.

The chain is built from TRBV28 and TRBJ2-7; TRBD2 agrees at 12 bases. Unmatched junction bases numbered 5, after V lost 5 bases and J lost 3 bases. This CDR3 contains 15 residues. CDR1 is MDHEN and CDR2 is SYDVKM in the germline V gene. CDR3 residues: CASSPRTSGNYEQYF. As DNA, the CDR3 is TGTGCCAGCAGTCCGAGGACTAGCGGGAACTACGAGCAGTACTTC.

The chain combines TRBV7-2 with TRBJ2-3; 7 bases fit TRBD1. The CDR3 is 15 amino acids. Germline CDR1 SGHTA, CDR2 FQGNSA. Germline trimming cut 5 bases from V and 0 bases from J; bases unmatched to any gene: 5. The CDR3 sequence is CASSASGGSTDTQYF. CDR3 nucleotide sequence: TGTGCCAGCAGCGCCTCAGGGGGTAGCACAGATACGCAGTATTTT.

V gene TRBV5-5 combines with J gene TRBJ1-4; 8 bases match TRBD1. V was clipped by 2 bases and J by 8 bases; unmatched bases: 2. The CDR3 sequence is 13 residues long. Per germline, CDR1 SGHKS and CDR2 YYEKEE (reference sequence). In nucleotides, the CDR3 is TGTGCCAGCAGCTTTGGACAGGGAGAAAAACTGTTTTTT. Residues: CASSFGQGEKLFF. The whole variable domain, filled in from reference TRBV5-5 and TRBJ1-4, reads DAGVTQSPTHLIKTRGQQVTLRCSPISGHKSVSWYQQVLGQGPQFIFQYYEKEERGRGNFPDRFSARQFPNYSSELNVNALLLGDSALYLCASSFGQGEKLFFGSGTQLSVL.

The V and J genes are TRBV19 and TRBJ2-3; D uncertain. There are 11 residues in the CDR3. With 7 bases removed from V and 2 bases from J, the gap between germline ends came to 4 bases. CDR1 is LNHDA and CDR2 is SQIVND in the germline V gene (reference sequence). CDR3 loop: CASTSTDTQYF. The DNA for the CDR3 is TGTGCCAGTACGTCCACAGATACGCAGTATTTT.

V is TRBV27 and J is TRBJ1-6; a possible D gene is TRBD1 (6 bases). Germline-derived CDR1 and CDR2 are MNHEY and SMNVEV (reference sequence). V was pared by 2 bases and J by 6 bases, with 8 bases between. There are 14 residues in the CDR3. CDR3 protein: CASSLRRGNSPLHF. The CDR3 bases are TGTGCCAGCAGTTTACGCAGGGGTAATTCACCCCTCCACTTT.

The chain has TRBV5-4 and TRBJ2-7; D might be TRBD1 (6 bases). The CDR3 loop spans 15 amino acids. The V end was cut by 6 bases, the J end by 7 bases, with 23 bases between. Germline CDR1 SGHNT, CDR2 YYREEE (reference sequence). This CDR3 is CASNPQGPSTREQYF. For the CDR3, the DNA is TGTGCCAGCAACCCCCAGGGGCCCTCGACGAGGGAGCAGTACTTC.

The genes are TRBV9 and TRBJ1-5, with TRBD1 matching 7 bases. CDR1 and CDR2 (germline): SGDLS, YYNGEE. The CDR3 totals 15 residues. The V and J ends lost 3 bases and 4 bases, in that order; junction bases with no gene match: 7. This CDR3 reads CASSEWDSLNQPQHF. CDR3 bases: TGTGCCAGCAGCGAATGGGACAGCCTTAATCAGCCCCAGCATTTT. The complete variable domain, with remaining parts taken from reference TRBV9 and TRBJ1-5, reads DSGVTQTPKHLITATGQRVTLRCSPRSGDLSVYWYQQSLDQGLQFLIQYYNGEERAKGNILERFSAQQFPDLHSELNLSSLELGDSALYFCASSEWDSLNQPQHFGDGTRLSIL.

The chain employs TRBV18 and TRBJ1-1; no clear D gene. V lost 5 bases to trimming and J lost 1 base, with 11 bases between them. This CDR3 is built from 14 residues. Germline V gene sequence: CDR1 KGHSH, CDR2 LQKENI. The CDR3 protein is CASSFGRGNTEAFF. Here the CDR3 DNA reads TGTGCCAGCTCATTTGGACGGGGGAACACTGAAGCTTTCTTT.

The V call is TRBV7-2, the J call TRBJ2-7; 13 bases line up with TRBD2. Germline V CDR1 and CDR2: SGHTA, FQGNSA. The trim removed 8 bases at V and 4 bases at J, leaving 8 bases unmatched. This CDR3 is 15 amino acids long. The CDR3 DNA reads as TGTGCCAGCCGAAAAGGGACTAGCGGGAAGTACGAGCAGTACTTC. Encoded protein: CASRKGTSGKYEQYF.

This rearrangement joins TRBV5-3 to TRBJ2-3; maybe TRBD2 (7 bases). TRBV5-3 is sorted into the ORF group, with uncertain function. The CDR3 has 19 residues. The V end lost 1 base, the J end lost 4 bases, and 25 bases lay between the germline ends. The CDR3, as DNA: TGTGCCAGAAGCTTGTTTGGGCCAGGGGAAAAGCGGGGTTCAGATACGCAGTATTTT. As protein: CARSLFGPGEKRGSDTQYF.

The chain is built from TRBV28 and TRBJ1-5; perhaps TRBD1 as D (5 bases). CDR1 is MDHEN and CDR2 is SYDVKM in the germline V gene. Trimming cost V 6 bases and J 4 bases, with 19 bases left between them. The CDR3 has 16 amino acids. Here the CDR3 reads CASSPAAGRENQPQHF. DNA for the CDR3: TGTGCCAGCAGCCCCGCCGCGGGACGGGAGAATCAGCCCCAGCATTTT.

The CDR3 DNA sequence: TGTGCCAGCAGGGCGGGGTACGAGCAGTACTTC. The encoded protein is CASRAGYEQYF. The rearrangement joins TRBV2 to TRBJ2-7; TRBD2 might be the D (6 bases). Deletions cut 6 bases from V and 4 bases from J, with 7 bases between. Germline CDR1 is SNHLY and CDR2 is FYNNEI. The CDR3 is made up of 11 amino acids.

The genes are TRBV6-5 and TRBJ1-1; D is uncertain. In germline, CDR1 is MNHEY, CDR2 SVGAGI. Deletions cut 8 bases from V and 13 bases from J, with 14 bases between. The CDR3 loop spans 10 amino acids. CDR3 nucleotide sequence: TGTGCCAGCGCCGAACTCCCGGGTTTCTTT. Translation gives CASAELPGFF.